This entry lists 9 T cell receptor beta chains sequenced from one sample in a study of shared clonotypes between healthy human individuals (TCRdb year 2020). The library was obtained by the immunoSEQ multiplex PCR assay. Entries here come from immuneACCESS through TCRdb and include only in-frame sequences with V and J called. Some clones fail to appear in such tables; in the studies checked, an unresolved V gene covers under half of the shortfall, and the cause of the remainder is unknown. Present in this sample are hundreds of thousands of clones, roughly 83% of which were seen just once. Around 13% of the sample comes from the top ten. The source material was PBMCs. The receptors stem from a woman between 40 and 50 years old in good health. Some clones in this sample may be carry-over from other donors' samples.

The J gene is TRBJ2-7, the V gene TRBV28, with 7 nucleotides matching TRBD2. The V gene's germline CDR1 is MDHEN and CDR2 SYDVKM. There are 12 residues in the CDR3. J was trimmed by 6 bases and V by 7 bases; bases with no gene match: 6. CDR3 coding DNA: TGTGCCAGCATGGCTAGCGGCCGCGAGCAGTACTTC. Translating it yields CASMASGREQYF.

This clone appeared a few times. Other nucleotide sequences from this sample produce the same CDR3. The rearrangement joins TRBV5-1 to TRBJ2-5; D is unresolved. Germline V gene sequence: CDR1 SGHRS, CDR2 YFSETQ. Trimming removed 4 bases from V and 5 bases from J, with 6 bases in between. The CDR3 is 11 residues long. The CDR3 DNA follows: TGCGCCAGCAGCCTGTCCGAGACCCAGTACTTC. Translation: CASSLSETQYF.

The chain uses TRBV5-1 and TRBJ2-1, with a possible D match to TRBD1 (6 bases). Trimming removed 4 bases at V and 2 bases at J, with 13 bases between. Germline V gene data show CDR1 as SGHRS and CDR2 as YFSETQ. There are 15 residues in the CDR3. This CDR3 reads CASSRGWDTYNEQFF. CDR3 coding DNA: TGCGCCAGCAGCCGCGGATGGGACACCTACAATGAGCAGTTCTTC.

The DNA of the CDR3 is TGTGCCATCACCAAAGGGGAGATAGACAGGAGGGATGAAGCTTTCTTT. This translates into CAITKGEIDRRDEAFF. V usage is TRBV10-3 and J usage is TRBJ1-1; weak D call: TRBD1 (6 bases). The germline V gene encodes CDR1 ENHRY and CDR2 SYGVKD. The CDR3 loop spans 16 amino acids. The V gene lost 7 bases and the J gene lost 7 bases, with 25 bases spanning the gap.

J is TRBJ2-3 and V is TRBV12-5, with D perhaps matching TRBD2 (6 bases). The CDR3 has 15 amino acids. The germline gives CDR1 LGHNT, CDR2 FRNRAP. The V end lost 1 base, the J end lost 4 bases, and 12 bases lay between the germline ends. This CDR3 is CASGLATTSPDTQYF. The DNA for the CDR3 is TGTGCTAGTGGTTTGGCCACGACTAGTCCAGATACGCAGTATTTT.

V is TRBV1 and J is TRBJ2-7; whether TRBD1, the table's D call, matches the DNA was not checked. TRBV1 is labeled a pseudogene. The CDR3 runs 14 residues. Written as DNA, the CDR3 is TGCACCAGCAGCCAAGGACAGGGATTTGGCGAGCAGTACTTC. It encodes CTSSQGQGFGEQYF.

As concerns this clone: Other DNA sequences in this specimen translate into the identical CDR3. This chain links TRBV15 with TRBJ2-7, with 9 bases lining up with TRBD2. The CDR3 loop spans 15 amino acids. Unmatched junction bases numbered 7, after V lost 0 bases and J lost 7 bases. Germline V gives CDR1 LNHNV, CDR2 YYDKDF (reference sequence). The CDR3 region is CATSRDRSGRREQYF. The CDR3 DNA reads as TGTGCCACCAGCAGAGATCGAAGCGGGAGGAGAGAGCAGTACTTC.

The V and J genes are TRBV27 and TRBJ2-7; 12 bases map to TRBD2. Unmatched junction bases numbered 12, after V lost 5 bases and J lost 4 bases. From germline, CDR1 is MNHEY and CDR2 SMNVEV (reference sequence). CDR3 size: 17 residues. The CDR3 sequence is CASSPKRTSGIDYEQYF. The CDR3 DNA reads TGTGCCAGCAGTCCGAAGAGGACTAGCGGGATAGATTACGAGCAGTACTTC.

The rearrangement uses TRBV27 and TRBJ2-7, with 9 bases matching TRBD1. The germline gives CDR1 MNHEY, CDR2 SMNVEV (reference sequence). The length of the CDR3 is 15 residues. After removal of 3 bases from V and 5 bases from J, the junction contained 8 bases not matched to a gene. The CDR3 here is CASSFWDRARDEQYF. The CDR3, as DNA: TGTGCCAGCAGTTTCTGGGACAGGGCTCGGGACGAGCAGTACTTC.